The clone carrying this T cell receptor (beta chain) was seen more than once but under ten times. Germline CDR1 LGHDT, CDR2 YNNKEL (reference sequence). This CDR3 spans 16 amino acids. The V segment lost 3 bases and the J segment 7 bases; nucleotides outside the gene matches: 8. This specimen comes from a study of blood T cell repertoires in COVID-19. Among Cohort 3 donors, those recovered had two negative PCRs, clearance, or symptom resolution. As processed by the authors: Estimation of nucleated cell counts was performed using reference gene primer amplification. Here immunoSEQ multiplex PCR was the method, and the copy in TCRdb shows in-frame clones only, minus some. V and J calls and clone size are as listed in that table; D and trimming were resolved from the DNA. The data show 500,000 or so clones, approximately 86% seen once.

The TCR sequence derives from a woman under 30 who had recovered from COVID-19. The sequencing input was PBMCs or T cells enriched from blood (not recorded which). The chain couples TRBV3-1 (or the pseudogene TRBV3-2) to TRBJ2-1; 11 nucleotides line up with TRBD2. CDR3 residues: CASSHLTSGALNEQFF. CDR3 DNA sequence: TGTGCCAGCAGCCATCTGACTAGCGGGGCGTTAAATGAGCAGTTCTTC.